One sample yielded the 19 T cell receptor beta chains listed below, sequenced in a study of T-cell reconstitution after alpha-beta-depleted transplantation in children. A TCRbeta library incorporating unique molecular identifiers was prepared. TCRdb re-called the PCR reads with MiXCR, one entry per CDR3 protein. The sample has 440,000 or so distinct CDR3 sequences, about 45% seen once; the top ten hold 27%. The sample here was PBMCs, taken before TCRalphabeta/CD19-depleted stem cell transplant. Source of these receptors: a girl aged 2-10 years with aplastic anemia, due to receive a stem cell transplant.

The chain recombines TRBV4-1 with TRBJ2-1, with D unclear. CDR1 is MGHRA and CDR2 is YSYEKL in the germline V gene. Deletions cut 0 bases from V and 7 bases from J, with 10 bases between. The CDR3 covers 14 residues. CDR3 sequence (DNA): TGCGCCAGCAGCCAAGATCGAGAACCTAATGAGCAGTTCTTC. This encodes CASSQDREPNEQFF.

V gene TRBV12-3 or TRBV12-4 combines with J gene TRBJ1-1; TRBD1 is a possible D gene (5 bases). The length of the CDR3 is 12 residues. Trimming shortened V by 3 bases and J by 8 bases, and 10 bases separated the two germline ends. This chain's CDR3 is CASSLVGQEAFF. The CDR3 DNA reads TGTGCCAGCAGTTTGGTGGGGCAGGAAGCTTTCTTT.

The rearrangement uses TRBV9 and TRBJ2-1; D is possibly TRBD2 (5 bases). Germline V gene lookup returns CDR1 SGDLS and CDR2 YYNGEE. The V gene lost 4 bases and the J gene lost 1 base, with 18 bases spanning the gap. This CDR3 is 17 amino acids long. CDR3 residues: CASSQSILGTSYNEQFF. The CDR3, as DNA: TGTGCCAGCAGCCAAAGTATACTAGGAACGTCCTACAATGAGCAGTTCTTC.

This clonotype came up once. The chain carries TRBV5-1 and TRBJ1-3, with D unresolved. Trimming stripped 0 bases from V and 2 bases from J, with 12 bases between. This CDR3 has 16 amino acids. Germline assignment: CDR1 SGHRS and CDR2 YFSETQ. For the CDR3, the DNA is TGCGCCAGCAGCTTGGGCGGGATAGGGCCTGGAAACACCATATATTTT. Translated: CASSLGGIGPGNTIYF.

In this sample, this clonotype turned up a few times. The chain links TRBV12-3 or TRBV12-4 to TRBJ2-7; maybe TRBD2 (7 bases). Trimming shortened V by 5 bases and J by 3 bases, and 17 bases separated the two germline ends. The CDR3 is made up of 15 amino acids. The CDR3 sequence: CASSRSGGGGYEQYF. The CDR3, as DNA: TGTGCCAGCAGTCGTAGTGGGGGAGGGGGCTACGAGCAGTACTTC.

The chain joins TRBV20-1 to TRBJ1-2; no definite D call. CDR1 is DFQATT, CDR2 SNEGSKA, per germline (reference sequence). The germline V and J ends were trimmed by 6 bases and 4 bases, with 21 bases remaining between them. The CDR3 is 15 amino acids. The CDR3 spells CSANPFRTEPYGYTF. In nucleotides, the CDR3 is TGCAGTGCCAACCCCTTCCGGACGGAACCCTATGGCTACACCTTC.

This clonotype was picked up many times. The genes are TRBV12-3 or TRBV12-4 and TRBJ2-3, with D perhaps matching TRBD1 or TRBD2 (5 bases each). This CDR3 has 13 residues. Between the trimmed V and J ends, which lost 4 bases and 4 bases, there was a span of 9 bases. The DNA for the CDR3 is TGTGCCAGCAGTTCTGGGGGTTCAGATACGCAGTATTTT. This encodes CASSSGGSDTQYF.

There are a few counts of this clonotype. This chain connects TRBV11-2 to TRBJ2-1; possible D gene TRBD2, 6 bases. Germline lookup yields CDR1 SGHAT and CDR2 FQNNGV. V was trimmed by 4 bases and J by 5 bases, leaving 12 bases between them. The CDR3 spans 14 residues. The CDR3 coding sequence is TGTGCCAGCAGCTCCCTGGCGGGAAACAATGAGCAGTTCTTC. This gives the protein CASSSLAGNNEQFF.

This clonotype was seen only a few times. The J gene is TRBJ1-2, the V gene TRBV30; D remains unclear. Deletions cut 0 bases from V and 10 bases from J, with 15 bases between. This CDR3 has 13 residues. Germline V gene data show CDR1 as GTSNPN and CDR2 as SVGIG (reference sequence). The DNA for the CDR3 is TGTGCCTGGAGTGTCGGAAGCGGTCGGCCCTACACCTTC. This translates into CAWSVGSGRPYTF.

A remark on this clonotype: One base away lies a much larger clone, so this may be a sequencing read error. This chain connects TRBV20-1 to TRBJ2-1; D might be TRBD2 (5 bases). Germline assignment: CDR1 DFQATT and CDR2 SNEGSKA (reference sequence). This CDR3 contains 14 residues. DNA of the CDR3: TGCAATGCGAAGTTCGGGAATATTTTCTATGAGCAGTTCTTC. Translated: CNAKFGNIFYEQFF.

This clonotype has ten or more counts. CDR3 nucleotides: TGCAGTGCTAGAGAGGACAGGCCAACCTACGAGCAGTACTTC. Its protein product is CSAREDRPTYEQYF. The chain links TRBV20-1 to TRBJ2-7; 7 bases match TRBD1. Germline assignment: CDR1 DFQATT and CDR2 SNEGSKA (reference sequence). V shed 0 bases and J 2 bases; nucleotides not matched to a gene: 4. The CDR3 length is 14 residues.

This clonotype occurred a few times. This chain uses TRBV19 with TRBJ1-1, with unresolved D. CDR1 is LNHDA, CDR2 SQIVND, per germline (reference sequence). V was cut by 5 bases and J by 0 bases, with 7 bases left in between. The CDR3 contains 13 residues. The CDR3, as DNA: TGTGCCAGTAGTGTACAGATGAACACTGAAGCTTTCTTT. Its protein product is CASSVQMNTEAFF.

The table lists this clonotype with a few counts. This chain connects TRBV5-1 to TRBJ1-1; D uncertain. The CDR3 length is 14 residues. CDR1 is SGHRS, CDR2 YFSETQ, per germline. Trimming took off 1 base at V and 1 base at J, with 8 bases between the two ends. The CDR3 DNA is TGCGCCAGCAGCTTGAACTTGGCGAACACTGAAGCTTTCTTT. This gives the protein CASSLNLANTEAFF.

The J gene is TRBJ2-7, the V gene TRBV29-1; D is ambiguous. CDR1 is SQVTM and CDR2 is ANQGSEA in the germline V gene. The CDR3 totals 13 residues. V lost 4 bases and J 0 bases, leaving 10 bases between the germline ends. CDR3 DNA sequence: TGCAGCGTTGGCCGACTGAACTCCTACGAGCAGTACTTC. Translation: CSVGRLNSYEQYF.

This clonotype has more than one count but fewer than ten. At one of its ends the junction is not consistent with the germline gene, which may arise from a read error. The J gene is TRBJ2-2, the V gene TRBV4-1; D possibly corresponds to TRBD2 (5 bases). Per germline, CDR1 MGHRA and CDR2 YSYEKL. The length of the CDR3 is 15 residues. CDR3 loop: CASSYGNLNPGELFF. The DNA of the CDR3 is TGCGCCAGCAGCTACGGGAACCTGAACCCCGGGGAGCTGTTTTTT.

This clonotype has only a few counts. The chain recombines TRBV6-1 with TRBJ1-5, with no clear D. The CDR3 consists of 15 residues. V was cut by 2 bases and J by 3 bases, with 11 bases left in between. Looked up from germline, CDR1 is MNHNS and CDR2 is SASEGT. The CDR3 is CASSELGIPNQPQHF. In DNA form, the CDR3 reads TGTGCCAGCAGTGAATTGGGGATCCCCAATCAGCCCCAGCATTTT.

This clonotype has at least ten counts. The rearrangement links TRBV12-3 or TRBV12-4 to TRBJ1-2; D unclear. Trimming took off 2 bases at V and 1 base at J, with 5 bases between the two ends. The CDR3 spans 13 residues. The CDR3 sequence is CASSLSNNYGYTF. CDR3 DNA: TGTGCCAGCAGTTTATCGAATAACTATGGCTACACCTTC.

This clonotype is medium-sized (0.01 to 0.1%) in the sample. The chain carries TRBV5-1 and TRBJ2-5, with 10 positions matching TRBD2. The ends lost 9 bases at V and 5 bases at J; junction bases unmatched: 10. The germline V gene encodes CDR1 SGHRS and CDR2 YFSETQ. The CDR3 is 14 residues long. CDR3: CATAPLAGHETQYF. CDR3 nucleotides: TGCGCCACTGCACCACTAGCGGGACACGAGACCCAGTACTTC.

The chain couples TRBV20-1 to TRBJ2-1; perhaps TRBD2 as D (6 bases). The germline V and J ends were trimmed by 2 bases and 2 bases, with 10 bases remaining between them. The CDR3 loop spans 14 amino acids. CDR1 DFQATT and CDR2 SNEGSKA come from the germline V gene (reference sequence). CDR3 sequence (DNA): TGCAGTGCTAGAATCAGCGGGCCCTACAATGAGCAGTTCTTC. It yields the protein CSARISGPYNEQFF.